This TCR beta chain was sequenced in a study of blood T cell repertoires in COVID-19. Turning to the study itself: In each case, the material was cDNA or gDNA derived from T cells, B-cell-depleted T cells, or PBMCs.

This CDR3 is 14 amino acids long. Losses at the gene ends were 6 bases for V and 3 bases for J; bases not matched to a gene: 7. The germline CDR1 and CDR2 sequences are ENHRY and SYGVKD. Data came from immunoSEQ multiplex PCR; TCRdb stores just in-frame clones and leaves some out. The data show some 260,000 clones, around nine tenths seen once. The Seattle site enrolled patients during active infection and followed them longitudinally. The clonotype comes from a woman in her 70s with COVID-19, enrolled during active disease. The sample consisted of peripheral blood. The chain carries TRBV10-3 and TRBJ1-1, with TRBD1 matching over 7 bases. The CDR3 loop reads CAISTQGDHTEAFF. CDR3 nucleotides: TGTGCCATCAGCACCCAGGGGGACCACACTGAAGCTTTCTTT.